A selection of T cell receptor beta chains follows, all from one sample in a study of technical replicates of blood from a few donors. Measured with immunoSEQ multiplex PCR; TCRdb has only the in-frame clones, and not every one. The sample has 55,000 to 75,000 clones; 91% are singletons. The sequenced sample was PBMCs. The receptors were sampled from a human donor in good health. Some clones in this sample may be carry-over from other donors' samples. Both conserved end residues are part of each CDR3. The D gene is left open where the match is weak. Size is stated for part of the rows, as once, few or many counts, or as a class when the clone is expanded.

TRBJ1-1 | TRBD1 | TRBV7-2 | NA | CASSWTGGTEAFF | TGTGCCAGCAGTTGGACAGGGGGAACTGAAGCTTTCTTT
TRBJ1-3 | NA | TRBV2 | few | CASSDRSRSSGNTIYF | TGTGCCAGCAGTGACCGTTCCAGATCCTCTGGAAACACCATATATTTT
TRBJ2-3 | NA | TRBV7-9 | NA | CASSRGSLPDTQYF | TGTGCCAGCAGCCGAGGGTCTCTCCCGGATACGCAGTATTTT
TRBJ1-2 | NA | TRBV7-8 | NA | CASSLVGGGYTF | TGTGCCAGCAGCTTAGTGGGGGGGGGCTACACCTTC
TRBJ2-7 | TRBD1 | TRBV4-1 | NA | CASSRVTGTEQYF | TGCGCCAGCAGCCGAGTGACAGGGACCGAGCAGTACTTC
TRBJ1-6 | NA | TRBV6-5 | NA | CASSSAGGVSPLHF | TGTGCCAGCAGTAGCGCGGGTGGGGTATCACCCCTCCACTTT
TRBJ1-1 | TRBD1 | TRBV4-2 | NA | CASSQGDRGSGAFF | TGTGCCAGCAGCCAAGGGGACAGGGGCTCTGGAGCTTTCTTT
TRBJ1-1 | NA | TRBV4-3 | NA | CASSQDLEGGHTEAFF | TGCGCCAGCAGCCAAGATCTAGAGGGTGGGCACACTGAAGCTTTCTTT
TRBJ1-2 | NA | TRBV11-2 | NA | CASSLDTGDVYGYTF | TGTGCCAGCAGCTTAGATACGGGTGACGTCTATGGCTACACCTTC
TRBJ2-7 | TRBD1 | TRBV7-8 | NA | CASSPGQSSYEQYF | TGTGCCAGCAGCCCGGGACAGAGCTCCTACGAGCAGTACTTC
TRBJ2-1 | TRBD1 | TRBV5-6 | NA | CASSWGTGLSSYNEQFF | TGTGCCAGCAGCTGGGGGACAGGCTTGAGCTCCTACAATGAGCAGTTCTTC
TRBJ2-2 | TRBD1 | TRBV10-3 | NA | CAISAGTGMLTGELFF | TGTGCCATCAGTGCCGGGACAGGGATGCTTACCGGGGAGCTGTTTTTT
TRBJ2-2 | TRBD2 | TRBV2 | NA | CASRLAMNTGELFF | TGTGCCAGTCGACTAGCGATGAACACCGGGGAGCTGTTTTTT
TRBJ2-2 | TRBD2 | TRBV7-9 | NA | CASRSSGAYTGELFF | TGTGCCAGCAGGTCTAGCGGAGCCTACACCGGGGAGCTGTTTTTT
TRBJ1-1 | NA | TRBV7-2 | NA | CASSPDWGGGTEAFF | TGTGCCAGCAGCCCCGACTGGGGAGGGGGCACTGAAGCTTTCTTT
TRBJ2-1 | NA | TRBV7-6 | NA | CASSDPRRANEQFF | TGTGCCAGCAGTGATCCCCGGCGGGCCAATGAGCAGTTCTTC
TRBJ1-1 | TRBD1 | TRBV7-9 | NA | CASSLGTGPNTEAFF | TGTGCCAGCAGCTTAGGGACAGGGCCGAACACTGAAGCTTTCTTT
TRBJ2-7 | NA | TRBV16 | NA | CASSQGTTYEQYF | TGTGCCAGCAGCCAGGGGACAACCTACGAGCAGTACTTC
TRBJ2-3 | NA | TRBV7-9 | few | CASSPRGGSDTQYF | TGTGCCAGCAGCCCTAGGGGGGGATCGGATACGCAGTATTTT
TRBJ1-6 | NA | TRBV2 | NA | CASSVPAGTRDSPLHF | TGTGCCAGCAGTGTACCCGCCGGGACAAGGGATTCACCCCTCCACTTT
TRBJ2-5 | NA | TRBV7-6 | NA | CASSRQETQYF | TGTGCCAGCAGTAGACAAGAGACCCAGTACTTC
TRBJ2-5 | NA | TRBV5-4 | few | CASSLRGTITNF | TGTGCCAGCAGCTTGCGGGGGACGATTACAAACTTC
TRBJ1-2 | TRBD1 | TRBV5-6 | NA | CASSQLTGDYGYTF | TGTGCCAGCAGCCAACTTACAGGGGACTATGGCTACACCTTC
TRBJ2-7 | TRBD1 | TRBV20-1 | NA | CSARNRGEQYF | TGCAGTGCTAGAAACAGGGGCGAGCAGTACTTC
TRBJ1-1 | NA | TRBV25-1 | NA | CASSESMTPNTEAFF | TGTGCCAGCAGTGAATCGATGACTCCGAACACTGAAGCTTTCTTT
TRBJ1-1 | NA | TRBV30 | NA | CACRIGTLNTEAFF | TGTGCCTGCAGGATCGGGACACTTAACACTGAAGCTTTCTTT
TRBJ2-5 | TRBD1 | TRBV7-9 | NA | CASSLPDRGIETQYF | TGTGCCAGCAGCTTACCCGACAGGGGGATTGAGACCCAGTACTTC
TRBJ1-5 | TRBD1 | TRBV18 | NA | CASSDRDQPQHF | TGTGCCAGCTCAGACAGGGATCAGCCCCAGCATTTT
TRBJ1-2 | NA | TRBV30 | NA | CAWTGGRNYGYTF | TGTGCCTGGACCGGAGGAAGGAACTATGGCTACACCTTC
TRBJ1-1 | TRBD1 | TRBV9 | NA | CASSGGTGGHTEAFF | TGTGCCAGCAGCGGGGGAACAGGGGGGCACACTGAAGCTTTCTTT
TRBJ1-2 | NA | TRBV7-9 | NA | CASSPPVAPNYGYTF | TGTGCCAGCAGCCCCCCCGTGGCCCCTAACTATGGCTACACCTTC
TRBJ2-1 | NA | TRBV9 | NA | CASSVAVGYYNEQFF | TGTGCCAGCAGCGTAGCTGTGGGCTACTACAATGAGCAGTTCTTC
TRBJ2-2 | TRBD2 | TRBV29-1 | NA | CSVDGLAGGLKRGELFF | TGCAGCGTCGACGGACTAGCGGGGGGGCTTAAGAGGGGGGAGCTGTTTTTT
TRBJ1-4 | TRBD1 | TRBV18 | NA | CASSPEGQFEKLFF | TGTGCCAGCTCACCAGAGGGACAGTTTGAAAAACTGTTTTTT
TRBJ2-1 | NA | TRBV11-1 | NA | CASSSRGYSMDEQFF | TGTGCCAGCAGCTCAAGAGGATACTCTATGGATGAGCAGTTCTTC
TRBJ2-7 | NA | TRBV19 | NA | CASSDQSGAYEQYF | TGTGCCAGTAGCGACCAGTCAGGGGCCTACGAGCAGTACTTC
TRBJ2-2 | TRBD2 | TRBV9 | NA | CASSVGAGGQDTGELFF | TGTGCCAGCAGCGTTGGAGCGGGAGGGCAGGACACCGGGGAGCTGTTTTTT
TRBJ2-6 | NA | TRBV4-2 | NA | CASSQEAGTGANVLTF | TGTGCCAGCAGCCAAGAAGCGGGTACTGGGGCCAACGTCCTGACTTTC
TRBJ1-3 | NA | TRBV25-1 | once | CASSEYTGSGNTIYF | TGTGCCAGCAGTGAATATACAGGGTCTGGAAACACCATATATTTT
TRBJ1-2 | NA | TRBV7-2 | NA | CASSLGQSYGYTF | TGTGCCAGCAGCTTAGGACAGAGCTATGGCTACACCTTC
TRBJ1-2 | TRBD1 | TRBV6-6 | NA | CASSGWTGGAGGYTF | TGTGCCAGCAGTGGATGGACAGGGGGGGCGGGTGGCTACACCTTC
TRBJ2-7 | NA | TRBV5-8 | NA | CASSLAQGGSFYEQYF | TGTGCCAGCAGCTTGGCGCAGGGAGGATCCTTCTACGAGCAGTACTTC
TRBJ2-2 | TRBD1 | TRBV5-1 | NA | CASSLGTGYTGELFF | TGCGCCAGCAGCTTGGGGACAGGGTACACCGGGGAGCTGTTTTTT
TRBJ2-4 | TRBD1 | TRBV6-5 | NA | CASSYSQTGAKNIQYF | TGTGCCAGCAGTTACTCACAGACAGGGGCCAAAAACATTCAGTACTTC
TRBJ2-3 | NA | TRBV30 | NA | CAWSVPGSGTQYF | TGTGCCTGGAGTGTACCAGGTTCAGGTACGCAGTATTTT
TRBJ1-4 | NA | TRBV7-9 | NA | CASSRKSQGAEKLFF | TGTGCCAGCAGCCGCAAGTCACAGGGCGCTGAAAAACTGTTTTTT
TRBJ1-1 | NA | TRBV23-1 | NA | CAGPKRDTEAFF | TGCGCCGGTCCCAAGAGGGACACTGAAGCTTTCTTT
TRBJ2-7 | NA | TRBV6-5 | NA | CASSYSGVSYEQYF | TGTGCCAGCAGTTACTCGGGCGTATCCTACGAGCAGTACTTC
TRBJ1-1 | NA | TRBV7-2 | NA | CASSLLRNTEAFF | TGTGCCAGCAGCTTACTGAGGAACACTGAAGCTTTCTTT
TRBJ2-5 | TRBD1 | TRBV12-5 | NA | CASGFGTGGVETQYF | TGTGCTAGTGGCTTCGGGACAGGGGGCGTAGAGACCCAGTACTTC
TRBJ1-2 | NA | TRBV7-9 | NA | CASSWGGYGYTF | TGTGCCAGCAGCTGGGGCGGCTATGGCTACACCTTC
TRBJ2-7 | NA | TRBV5-6 | once | CASSLGSNNEQYF | TGTGCCAGCAGCTTGGGGAGTAACAACGAGCAGTACTTC
TRBJ1-2 | TRBD1 | TRBV5-6 | NA | CASSLTGTGLRGYTF | TGTGCCAGCAGCCTAACCGGGACAGGGCTTCGTGGCTACACCTTC
TRBJ1-2 | NA | TRBV2 | NA | CASSEQGNYGYTF | TGTGCCAGCAGTGAACAGGGGAACTATGGCTACACCTTC
TRBJ2-1 | NA | TRBV5-1 | NA | CASSYATANEQFF | TGCGCCAGCAGCTATGCGACAGCAAATGAGCAGTTCTTC